Each of the 10 T cell receptor beta chains below was sequenced from the same sample in a study of Graves' ophthalmopathy and Graves' hyperthyroidism. TCR beta CDR3 amplification used RNA transcripts. HTBI primers were employed in first-round RT-PCR, then a second-round multiplex PCR followed. TCRdb called the multiplex PCR reads again in MiXCR, with one record for every CDR3 protein. Of hundreds of thousands of distinct CDR3 sequences listed, roughly 21% were seen once; the top ten hold around 3%. The specimen was peripheral blood. These receptors were obtained from a young woman with stable Graves' hyperthyroidism.

In its sample, this clonotype was seen many times. The chain uses TRBV6-2 or TRBV6-3 and TRBJ1-1; D is perhaps TRBD1 (5 bases). V was cut by 2 bases and J by 5 bases, with 9 bases left in between. Germline assignment: CDR1 MNHEY and CDR2 SVGEGT. The CDR3 loop spans 13 amino acids. CDR3: CASSYPGRTEAFF. The CDR3 nucleotides are TGTGCCAGCAGTTACCCAGGGCGAACTGAAGCTTTCTTT.

Worth noting for this clonotype: Given the absence of the conserved phenylalanine or tryptophan at the CDR3 end, a read error is likely. The chain carries TRBV5-4 and TRBJ2-7; D is perhaps TRBD2 (6 bases). The length of the CDR3 is 13 residues. CDR1 and CDR2 (germline): SGHNT, YYREEE (reference sequence). The V end was cut by 4 bases, the J end by 3 bases, with 11 bases between. Here the CDR3 reads CASSGGTLYEQYY. DNA of the CDR3: TGTGCCAGCAGCGGCGGGACCCTCTACGAGCAGTACTAC.

The rearrangement joins TRBV2 to TRBJ2-4, with 9 bases lining up with TRBD2. With V trimmed by 6 bases and J by 0 bases, 12 bases remained unmatched. Germline CDR1 is SNHLY and CDR2 is FYNNEI. The CDR3 extends over 18 amino acids. CDR3 sequence (DNA): TGTGCCAGCAGGGGGGCTAGCGGGACCCAGTTAGCCAAAAACATTCAGTACTTC. Its protein is CASRGASGTQLAKNIQYF.

This clonotype has ten or more counts. The chain joins TRBV15 to TRBJ1-2; D remains ambiguous. CDR1 is LNHNV and CDR2 is YYDKDF in the germline V gene (reference sequence). This CDR3 is 14 amino acids long. V lost 0 bases to trimming and J lost 7 bases, with 12 bases between them. CDR3 coding DNA: TGTGCCACCAGCAGAGATATAGGGTCTGGTGGCTACACCTTC. Encoded protein: CATSRDIGSGGYTF.

At least ten counts were recorded for this clonotype. V is TRBV5-1 and J is TRBJ2-5, with TRBD2 matching 8 bases. Germline assignment: CDR1 SGHRS and CDR2 YFSETQ. Unmatched junction bases numbered 12, after V lost 0 bases and J lost 5 bases. The CDR3 sequence is 17 residues long. CDR3 residues: CASSLAGIAGKEETQYF. The CDR3 DNA reads TGCGCCAGCAGCTTGGCCGGGATAGCGGGAAAGGAGGAGACCCAGTACTTC.

This clonotype occurred many times. The chain carries TRBV12-3 or TRBV12-4 and TRBJ2-4, with D possibly being TRBD2 (5 bases). Trimming left V 6 bases short and J 0 bases short, with 21 bases between. This CDR3 is 18 amino acids long. The CDR3 DNA is TGTGCCAGCAGCCGTCGGGCGGGCCGCGTGGGAGCCAAAAACATTCAGTACTTC. This gives the protein CASSRRAGRVGAKNIQYF.

This clonotype has ten or more counts. The chain couples TRBV25-1 to TRBJ2-7; D possibly corresponds to TRBD1 (7 bases). The CDR3 has 14 amino acids. With 5 bases removed from V and 6 bases from J, the gap between germline ends came to 17 bases. Germline CDR1 is MGHDK and CDR2 is SYGVNS. In DNA form, the CDR3 reads TGTGCCAGCAGTTCACGGGGGACAGACCGCGAGCAGTACTTC. It codes for CASSSRGTDREQYF.

This clonotype was counted between two and nine times. The chain uses TRBV4-1 and TRBJ2-7; 9 bases fit TRBD1. The CDR3 covers 16 residues. With V trimmed by 4 bases and J by 1 base, 8 bases remained unmatched. Germline V lookup: CDR1 MGHRA, CDR2 YSYEKL. The CDR3 sequence is CASSPRGGTGSYEQYF. The CDR3 DNA reads as TGCGCCAGCAGCCCCCGAGGGGGGACAGGGTCCTACGAGCAGTACTTC.

This clonotype was counted ten times or more. The CDR3, as DNA: TGTGCCACTGCGTCTCGACTAGCGGGGTGGGGAGAGGAGACCCAGTACTTC. This codes for CATASRLAGWGEETQYF. The chain recombines TRBV15 with TRBJ2-5; 11 positions agree with TRBD2. From germline, CDR1 is LNHNV and CDR2 YYDKDF (reference sequence). The trim removed 9 bases at V and 5 bases at J, leaving 17 bases unmatched. The CDR3 is made up of 17 amino acids.

In its sample, this clonotype was seen many times. The gene calls are TRBV27 and TRBJ1-5; 7 bases align to TRBD1. Germline lookup yields CDR1 MNHEY and CDR2 SMNVEV (reference sequence). CDR3 length: 12 amino acids. The junction had 10 bases not matched to a gene; V was cut back by 5 bases and J by 15 bases. CDR3 sequence: CASSGPDRLWHF. DNA for the CDR3: TGTGCCAGCAGTGGCCCGGACAGGCTATGGCATTTT.